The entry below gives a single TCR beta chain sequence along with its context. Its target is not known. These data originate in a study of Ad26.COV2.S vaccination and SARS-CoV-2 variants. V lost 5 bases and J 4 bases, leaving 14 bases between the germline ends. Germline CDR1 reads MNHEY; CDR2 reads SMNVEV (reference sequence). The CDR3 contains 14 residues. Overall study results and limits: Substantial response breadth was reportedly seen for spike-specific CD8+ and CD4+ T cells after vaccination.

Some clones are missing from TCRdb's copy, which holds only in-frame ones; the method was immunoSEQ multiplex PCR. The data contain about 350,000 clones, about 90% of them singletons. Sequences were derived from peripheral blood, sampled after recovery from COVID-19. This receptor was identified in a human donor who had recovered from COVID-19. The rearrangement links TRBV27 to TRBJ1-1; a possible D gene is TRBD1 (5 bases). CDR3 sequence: CASSPGLGGTEAFF. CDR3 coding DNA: TGTGCCAGCAGTCCCGGTCTCGGGGGCACTGAAGCTTTCTTT.